Each of the 2 T cell receptor beta chains below was sequenced from the same sample in a study of T cell responses to AZD1222 COVID-19 vaccine. Repertoires were generated with immunoSEQ multiplex PCR, while TCRdb's copy carries only in-frame clones and drops some. The table records more than 95,000 clones, roughly 87% of them present only once. The material was peripheral blood, obtained 28 days after the second AZD1222 dose. The receptors here all came from an adult who received the AZD1222 COVID-19 vaccine.

This clone was picked up a small number of times. The rearrangement links TRBV7-2 to TRBJ1-5, with D possibly being TRBD1 (5 bases). V was cut by 5 bases and J by 2 bases, with 16 bases left in between. Germline V CDR1 and CDR2: SGHTA, FQGNSA. CDR3 length: 16 residues. Here the CDR3 DNA reads TGTGCCAGCAGCGCACAGTGGGGGTCTGGCAATCAGCCCCAGCATTTT. Translated: CASSAQWGSGNQPQHF.

This clone was seen once. The chain couples TRBV4-2 to TRBJ2-7; no firm D call. V lost 1 base and J lost 0, with 10 bases in between. In germline, CDR1 is LGHNA, CDR2 YNFKEQ. This CDR3 comprises 15 residues. CDR3 in DNA: TGTGCCAGCAGCCAAGGGGTGGCAATCTCCTACGAGCAGTACTTC. Residues: CASSQGVAISYEQYF.